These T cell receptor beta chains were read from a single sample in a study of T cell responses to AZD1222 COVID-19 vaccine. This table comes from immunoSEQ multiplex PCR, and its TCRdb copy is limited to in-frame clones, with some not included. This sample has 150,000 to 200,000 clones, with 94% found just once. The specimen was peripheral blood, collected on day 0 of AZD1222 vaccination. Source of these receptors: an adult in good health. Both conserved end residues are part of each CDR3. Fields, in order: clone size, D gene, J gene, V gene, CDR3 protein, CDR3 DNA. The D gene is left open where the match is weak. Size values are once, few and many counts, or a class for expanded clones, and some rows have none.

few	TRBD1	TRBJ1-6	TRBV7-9	CASSLGQGINSPLHF	TGTGCCAGCAGCTTAGGACAGGGTATCAATTCACCCCTCCACTTT
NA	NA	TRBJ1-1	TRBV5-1	CASSTGTEAFF	TGCGCCAGCAGCACCGGGACAGAAGCTTTCTTT
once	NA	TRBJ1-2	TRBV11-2	CASRQGGTLSNYGYTF	TGTGCCAGCAGGCAGGGCGGGACGCTATCTAACTATGGCTACACCTTC
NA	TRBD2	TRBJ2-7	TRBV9	CASSVAGLAAEQYF	TGTGCCAGCAGCGTAGCCGGACTAGCGGCCGAGCAGTACTTC
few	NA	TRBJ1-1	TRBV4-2	CASSQVRRAFF	TGTGCCAGCAGCCAGGTCCGTCGAGCTTTCTTT
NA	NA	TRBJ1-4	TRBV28	CASSLEAGSGKLFF	TGTGCCAGCAGTTTGGAGGCAGGTTCGGGAAAACTGTTTTTT
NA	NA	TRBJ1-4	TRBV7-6	CASSLMSRGAGTHNEKLFF	TGTGCCAGCAGCCTGATGAGTAGGGGGGCTGGGACCCATAATGAAAAACTGTTTTTT
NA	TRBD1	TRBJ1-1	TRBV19	CASSDRLNTEAFF	TGTGCCAGTTCGGACAGGTTGAACACTGAAGCTTTCTTT
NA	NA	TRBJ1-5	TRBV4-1	CASSQGAREPQHF	TGCGCCAGCAGCCAAGGGGCTAGGGAGCCCCAGCATTTT
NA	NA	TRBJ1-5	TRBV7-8	CASSSTGGGNQPQHF	TGTGCCAGCAGCTCAACAGGTGGCGGCAATCAGCCCCAGCATTTT
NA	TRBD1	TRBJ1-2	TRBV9	CASSVRQGPNYGYTF	TGTGCCAGCAGCGTTAGACAGGGACCTAACTATGGCTACACCTTC
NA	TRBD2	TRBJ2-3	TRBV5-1	CASSRGAGSGRGSDTQYF	TGCGCCAGCAGCCGGGGTGCTGGTAGCGGGAGGGGGTCAGATACGCAGTATTTT
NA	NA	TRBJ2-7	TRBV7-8	CASSSRDTYYEQYF	TGTGCCAGCAGCTCCCGGGACACCTACTACGAGCAGTACTTC
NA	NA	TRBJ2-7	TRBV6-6	CASSPGARGNEQYF	TGTGCCAGCAGCCCGGGGGCGAGGGGAAACGAGCAGTACTTC
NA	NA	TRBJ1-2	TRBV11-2	CASSREGVGYTF	TGTGCCAGCAGCCGGGAGGGGGTCGGCTACACCTTC
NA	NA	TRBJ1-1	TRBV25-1	CASSEYKGFPTEAFF	TGTGCCAGCAGTGAATACAAGGGCTTTCCCACTGAAGCTTTCTTT
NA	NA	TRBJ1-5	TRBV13	CASSLGGRSLNQPQHF	TGTGCCAGCAGCTTAGGAGGGCGGAGCCTCAATCAGCCCCAGCATTTT
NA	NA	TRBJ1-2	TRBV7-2	CASSLGFTAGTGGYTF	TGTGCCAGCAGCTTAGGGTTTACAGCCGGAACGGGTGGCTACACCTTC
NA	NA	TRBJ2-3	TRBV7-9	CASSPSEGPTDTQYF	TGTGCCAGCAGCCCTTCCGAGGGTCCCACAGATACGCAGTATTTT
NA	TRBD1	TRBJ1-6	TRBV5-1	CASSHSDRDNSPLHF	TGCGCCAGCAGCCATTCTGACAGGGACAATTCACCCCTCCACTTT